This TCR beta chain was recovered during a study of cytomegalovirus exposure and HLA in healthy donors. General study results and limits: It was only CMV serostatus that was available as immune exposure information. Analyses of presence/absence relied on an assumption of roughly uniform sequencing depth across donors. According to the study, 160 or so TCR beta chains were cytomegalovirus-associated. A later analysis appeared to link common viral pathogens to several of the most significant clusters.

It was with 60 Vbeta and 13 Jbeta primers that the PCR ran. Method: immunoSEQ multiplex PCR; TCRdb's copy keeps in-frame clones and lacks some. This sample has under 150,000 clones, with roughly 79% found just once. The CDR3 covers 15 residues. Trimming took 4 bases from V and 6 from J; bases not matched to a gene: 6. Germline CDR1 SGHRS, CDR2 YFSETQ. In the case of this clone: The antigen is not known.

The rearrangement uses TRBV5-1 and TRBJ2-5, with 13 bases fitting TRBD2. The TCR comes from a woman in her late teens or twenties in good health and CMV-seronegative. Material for sequencing was PBMCs. The CDR3 region has the DNA TGCGCCAGCAGCCCCGGACTAGCGGGAGTTAAGACCCAGTACTTC. Its translation: CASSPGLAGVKTQYF.